Presented here are 13 T cell receptor beta chains from one specimen sequenced in a study of tumor-infiltrating lymphocytes in primary liver carcinoma. The researchers obtained blood RNA from unsorted whole blood and also extracted germline DNA. The investigators made TCR beta cDNA from 400 to 500 ng total RNA, using a constant-region primer. Each TCR beta library was derived from three nested multiplex PCR rounds that employed slightly modified ARM-PCR. Researchers ran the first two PCR rounds for ten to eleven cycles each with TRBV1-TRBV30 forward primers and a C-beta reverse primer. One entry per CDR3 protein, called by TCRdb with MiXCR from the multiplex PCR reads. Of some 320,000 distinct CDR3 sequences in the sample, approximately 65% are singletons; the top ten hold about 8.4%. Sequencing was done on a sample of peripheral blood. Every receptor here comes from a man between 35 and 55 years old with primary liver carcinoma and hepatitis B virus infection.

For this clonotype: A much larger clone differs by one base, so this may be a read error. The chain couples TRBV11-2 to TRBJ1-6; perhaps TRBD1 as D (6 bases). The CDR3 consists of 14 residues. The germline gives CDR1 SGHAT, CDR2 FQNNGV. CDR3 amino acids: CASSVDRFYSPLHF. DNA for the CDR3: TGTGCCAGCAGCGTAGACAGGTTCTATTCACCCCTCCACTTT.

A remark on this clonotype: This could be a read error, since a much larger clone is one nucleotide away. The chain joins TRBV29-1 to TRBJ1-2; possible D gene TRBD1, 6 bases. CDR1 is SQVTM, CDR2 ANQGSEA, per germline. Trimming removed 2 bases from V and 4 bases from J, with 11 bases in between. The CDR3 extends over 13 amino acids. CDR3 DNA: TGCAGCGTTGAACGTGGGACAATCTATGGCTACACCTTC. This translates into CSVERGTIYGYTF.

The CDR3: CIAWTAQTSYEQYF. The CDR3 DNA follows: TGCATCGCTTGGACGGCTCAAACGTCCTACGAGCAGTACTTC. The chain is built from TRBV29-1 and TRBJ2-7; D gene uncertain. CDR1 is SQVTM, CDR2 ANQGSEA, per germline. There are 14 residues in the CDR3.

Remarks on this clonotype: The junction and the germline gene differ at one end; a read error may be behind it. This rearrangement joins TRBV12-3 or TRBV12-4 to TRBJ2-3; weak D call: TRBD2 (5 bases). The CDR3 contains 15 residues. The CDR3 bases are TGTACCAGCAGTTTAGGTGGGAGCTCGATAGATACGCAGTATTTT. Protein sequence: CTSSLGGSSIDTQYF.

A note on this clonotype: Since a much larger clone is just one base distant, this may be a read error. V and J are TRBV4-2 and TRBJ2-2; D ambiguous. This CDR3 contains 14 residues. The germline V and J ends were trimmed by 10 bases and 4 bases, with 16 bases remaining between them. Germline V CDR1 and CDR2: LGHNA, YNFKEQ. This chain's CDR3 is CANRQGAGTGELFF. CDR3 DNA sequence: TGTGCCAACAGACAAGGTGCTGGCACCGGGGAGCTGTTTTTT.

The gene calls are TRBV14 and TRBJ2-7; weak D call: TRBD1 (6 bases). Germline assignment: CDR1 SGHDN and CDR2 FVKESK. Trimming shortened V by 1 base and J by 6 bases, and 13 bases separated the two germline ends. This CDR3 contains 14 residues. The CDR3, as DNA: TGTGCCAGCAGCCAAGTTGGTAGCAGGGGCGAGCAGTACTTC. It yields the protein CASSQVGSRGEQYF.

This clonotype has only a few counts. At one end, the junction sequence differs from germline, possibly due to a read error. The J gene is TRBJ2-5, the V gene TRBV6-2 or TRBV6-3; D remains ambiguous. Germline assignment: CDR1 MNHEY and CDR2 SVGEGT. The CDR3 loop spans 12 amino acids. The CDR3 nucleotides are TGTGCCAGAAGTTCGGTGGAAGAGACCCAGTACTTC. This codes for CARSSVEETQYF.

This clonotype appeared a single time. The CDR3 region has the DNA TGTGTCAACAGCTTAGATAATCGGGGGCAGTTCTTC. Protein product: CVNSLDNRGQFF. This rearrangement joins TRBV11-3 to TRBJ2-1; D perhaps matches TRBD2 (5 bases). This CDR3 has 12 residues. Per the germline V gene, CDR1 is SGHNT and CDR2 is YENEEA.

Only one count was recorded for this clonotype. Given a much more abundant clone one base away, this may be a read error. V and J are TRBV6-5 and TRBJ2-5; perhaps TRBD1 as D (5 bases). This CDR3 spans 15 amino acids. CDR1 is MNHEY and CDR2 is SVGAGI in the germline V gene. The CDR3 coding sequence is TGTGTCAGCAGTTACGGTGACAGCGCTCAAGAGACCCAGTACTTC. It specifies CVSSYGDSAQETQYF.

This clonotype has just a few counts. The chain combines TRBV5-5 with TRBJ2-2; 8 bases align to TRBD2. Germline-derived CDR1 and CDR2 are SGHKS and YYEKEE (reference sequence). The length of the CDR3 is 16 residues. The junction had 8 bases not matched to a gene; V was cut back by 0 bases and J by 7 bases. The CDR3 region is CASSLVRGANLGELFF. DNA of the CDR3: TGTGCCAGCAGCTTGGTGCGGGGGGCGAACCTCGGGGAGCTGTTTTTT.

To note about this clonotype: A much more abundant neighbour one base away suggests this may be a read error. This chain connects TRBV4-3 to TRBJ2-5; D is possibly TRBD1 (5 bases). The CDR3 length is 17 residues. Per germline, CDR1 LGHNA and CDR2 YSLEER. CDR3 sequence: CASNQEAQGSHQETQYF. Written as DNA, the CDR3 is TGCGCCAGCAACCAAGAGGCGCAGGGTTCGCACCAAGAGACCCAGTACTTC.

This clonotype occurred many times. This chain uses TRBV12-3 or TRBV12-4 with TRBJ1-1, with D unresolved. Trimming shortened V by 1 base and J by 11 bases, and 11 bases separated the two germline ends. The CDR3 is made up of 12 amino acids. The CDR3 DNA reads as TGTGCCAGCAGTTTAGTGGGTTTCTCGGCTTTCTTT. It translates to CASSLVGFSAFF.

In the case of this clonotype: Its ends do not fully match the called genes, so a read error is possible. The V gene is TRBV10-3, the J gene TRBJ2-7, with D tentatively TRBD1 (6 bases). This CDR3 has 14 residues. CDR1 is ENHRY, CDR2 SYGVKD, per germline. CDR3 coding DNA: TGTGACATCAGTGAGTCCGGACAGTCCTACGAGCAGTACTTC. Translating it yields CDISESGQSYEQYF.